These T cell receptor beta chains were read from a single sample in a study of identifying expanded T cells in peripheral blood. Produced via immunoSEQ multiplex PCR; TCRdb's table is partial and in-frame only. The sample has about 86,000 clones, around 90% seen once; the top ten hold approximately 5%. The sample was blood. The receptors stem from a person aged 18 to 70 in good health. Each CDR3 is given with its conserved first and last residue. The D gene is left open where the match is weak. Rows give clone size only sometimes, using once, few, many, or a class for an expanded clone.

d_call	j_call	clone_size	v_call	cdr3_aa	cdr3_nt
NA	TRBJ2-2	NA	TRBV5-1	CASSLQVGAANTGELFF	TGCGCCAGCAGCTTGCAGGTGGGGGCGGCGAACACCGGGGAGCTGTTTTTT
NA	TRBJ2-1	NA	TRBV19	CATSSGGISYNEQFF	TGTGCCACTTCGTCAGGGGGGATTTCCTACAATGAGCAGTTCTTC
NA	TRBJ1-5	NA	TRBV6-1	CASSGINAIQPQHF	TGTGCCAGCAGTGGGATTAACGCGATTCAGCCCCAGCATTTT
NA	TRBJ2-5	NA	TRBV19	CASSQNIGVETQYF	TGTGCCAGTAGTCAAAACATCGGGGTCGAGACCCAGTACTTC
NA	TRBJ1-3	NA	TRBV11-3	CASSLGLEGNTIYF	TGTGCCAGCAGCTTAGGACTTGAAGGAAACACCATATATTTT
NA	TRBJ1-2	few	TRBV10-2	CASSGVSSGGYTF	TGCGCCAGCAGTGGGGTTTCCTCAGGGGGCTACACCTTC
TRBD1	TRBJ1-2	NA	TRBV19	CASSSSGQGMNGYTF	TGTGCCAGTTCTAGTTCGGGACAGGGGATGAATGGCTACACCTTC
NA	TRBJ1-2	NA	TRBV7-9	CASSLHSGTATNYGYTF	TGTGCCAGCAGCCTCCACTCGGGGACCGCAACTAACTATGGCTACACCTTC
NA	TRBJ1-4	NA	TRBV30	CAWSGAAEETNEKLFF	TGTGCCTGGAGTGGGGCCGCCGAGGAAACTAATGAAAAACTGTTTTTT
NA	TRBJ2-7	NA	TRBV5-4	CASSSRDSGRYEQYF	TGTGCCAGCAGTAGCCGGGACTCGGGGAGGTACGAGCAGTACTTC
NA	TRBJ2-7	NA	TRBV5-1	CASSLTRAYEQYF	TGCGCCAGCAGCTTGACCAGAGCCTACGAGCAGTACTTC
NA	TRBJ1-3	NA	TRBV5-1	CASTVGGSGNTIYF	TGCGCCAGCACAGTGGGAGGCTCTGGAAACACCATATATTTT
NA	TRBJ2-5	NA	TRBV29-1	CSVVTPGETQYF	TGCAGCGTTGTTACCCCGGGGGAGACCCAGTACTTC
NA	TRBJ1-1	NA	TRBV5-1	CASSLETITEAFF	TGCGCCAGCAGCTTGGAAACTATTACTGAAGCTTTCTTT
TRBD1	TRBJ1-1	NA	TRBV10-2	CASSEQGVAEAFF	TGCGCCAGCAGTGAGCAGGGGGTGGCTGAAGCTTTCTTT
NA	TRBJ2-1	NA	TRBV30	CAWKGGADPTYNEQFF	TGTGCCTGGAAAGGAGGCGCGGACCCCACCTACAATGAGCAGTTCTTC
NA	TRBJ1-1	once	TRBV27	CASSLTPGNTEAFF	TGTGCCAGCAGTTTAACCCCAGGGAACACTGAAGCTTTCTTT
NA	TRBJ1-1	NA	TRBV7-3	CASSVTPNTEAFF	TGTGCCAGCAGCGTAACGCCAAACACTGAAGCTTTCTTT
NA	TRBJ1-5	NA	TRBV6-5	CASSYSSGNQPQHF	TGTGCCAGCAGTTACTCGTCAGGGAATCAGCCCCAGCATTTT
NA	TRBJ2-1	NA	TRBV5-6	CASSFGTFNEQFF	TGTGCCAGCAGCTTCGGGACTTTCAATGAGCAGTTCTTC
NA	TRBJ1-1	NA	TRBV6-1	CASREGRAGTEAFF	TGTGCCAGCAGAGAAGGCAGGGCGGGTACTGAAGCTTTCTTT
NA	TRBJ1-1	NA	TRBV30	CAFRWRLEAFF	TGTGCCTTTAGATGGCGGCTTGAAGCTTTCTTT
NA	TRBJ1-6	NA	TRBV25-1	CASSAVWGGNSPLHF	TGTGCCAGCAGTGCCGTGTGGGGGGGTAATTCACCCCTCCACTTT
TRBD1	TRBJ1-2	NA	TRBV29-1	CSEGGGRGYTF	TGCAGCGAAGGGGGCGGAAGGGGCTACACCTTC
NA	TRBJ2-7	NA	TRBV29-1	CSVASGWSEQYF	TGCAGCGTTGCCTCAGGATGGAGCGAGCAGTACTTC
TRBD2	TRBJ2-3	NA	TRBV4-2	CASSQQTSGTDTQYF	TGTGCCAGCAGCCAACAGACTAGCGGAACAGATACGCAGTATTTT
NA	TRBJ1-1	NA	TRBV6-6	CASSYRGGETEAFF	TGTGCCAGCAGTTACCGGGGGGGGGAGACTGAAGCTTTCTTT
NA	TRBJ2-1	NA	TRBV13	CASSLGTRYNEQFF	TGTGCCAGCAGCTTAGGGACTAGATACAATGAGCAGTTCTTC
NA	TRBJ1-3	NA	TRBV7-2	CASSSQSFPSGNTIYF	TGTGCCAGCAGCTCGCAGTCCTTTCCGTCTGGAAACACCATATATTTT
NA	TRBJ1-1	NA	TRBV7-9	CASSFAGNTEAFF	TGTGCCAGCAGCTTCGCGGGGAACACTGAAGCTTTCTTT
TRBD1	TRBJ1-2	NA	TRBV27	CASSPTPTGNYGYTF	TGTGCCAGCAGTCCGACCCCGACAGGGAACTATGGCTACACCTTC
NA	TRBJ1-1	NA	TRBV9	CASSVRGDTEAFF	TGTGCCAGCAGCGTAAGGGGGGACACTGAAGCTTTCTTT
NA	TRBJ1-2	NA	TRBV4-1	CASSQVTEIVGYTF	TGCGCCAGCAGCCAAGTCACGGAGATAGTTGGCTACACCTTC
NA	TRBJ1-1	few	TRBV6-5	CASISPGRTGTEAFF	TGTGCCAGCATATCTCCGGGGCGAACCGGCACTGAAGCTTTCTTT
TRBD2	TRBJ2-3	NA	TRBV13	CASSPGTSGGDTQYF	TGTGCCAGCAGCCCGGGGACTAGCGGAGGGGATACGCAGTATTTT
NA	TRBJ1-1	NA	TRBV6-5	CASSYSGMNTEAFF	TGTGCCAGCAGTTACTCGGGCATGAACACTGAAGCTTTCTTT
NA	TRBJ1-1	NA	TRBV13	CASSLLQMNTEAFF	TGTGCCAGCAGCTTACTACAGATGAACACTGAAGCTTTCTTT
TRBD1	TRBJ1-2	NA	TRBV19	CASSLIGTGNGYTF	TGTGCCAGTAGTTTGATCGGGACAGGGAATGGCTACACCTTC
NA	TRBJ1-1	NA	TRBV7-2	CASSVAAGVGTEAFF	TGTGCCAGCAGCGTGGCCGCAGGGGTGGGAACTGAAGCTTTCTTT
NA	TRBJ1-1	NA	TRBV6-5	CASRTGTEAFF	TGTGCCAGCCGCACAGGCACTGAAGCTTTCTTT
NA	TRBJ2-1	NA	TRBV13	CASSSTPGGSYNEQFF	TGTGCCAGCAGCTCAACCCCAGGGGGGTCTTACAATGAGCAGTTCTTC
NA	TRBJ1-1	NA	TRBV27	CASSRGGTANTEAFF	TGTGCCAGCAGTAGAGGCGGGACGGCTAACACTGAAGCTTTCTTT
TRBD1	TRBJ2-2	NA	TRBV6-1	CASSEALGTGWAGELFF	TGTGCCAGCAGTGAAGCATTGGGGACAGGTTGGGCCGGGGAGCTGTTTTTT
TRBD1	TRBJ2-1	NA	TRBV6-1	CAESQGAYNEQFF	TGTGCTGAATCCCAGGGGGCCTACAATGAGCAGTTCTTC
TRBD1	TRBJ2-5	NA	TRBV27	CASKPGTGRGGGSQETQYF	TGTGCCAGCAAACCGGGGACAGGGAGGGGCGGCGGGTCTCAAGAGACCCAGTACTTC
TRBD2	TRBJ2-1	NA	TRBV30	CAWSGGGENGYYEQFF	TGTGCCTGGAGTGGGGGAGGGGAAAATGGATACTATGAGCAGTTCTTC
NA	TRBJ2-2	NA	TRBV29-1	CSVDYGRAGELFF	TGCAGCGTTGATTATGGTCGGGCCGGGGAGCTGTTTTTT
NA	TRBJ1-2	NA	TRBV29-1	CSVSGVANYGYTF	TGCAGCGTTTCCGGGGTAGCTAACTATGGCTACACCTTC
TRBD1	TRBJ2-1	NA	TRBV7-3	CASSSQAGTGSDEQFF	TGTGCCAGCAGCAGCCAAGCCGGGACAGGGAGCGATGAGCAGTTCTTC
NA	TRBJ1-1	NA	TRBV15	CATRKPQGGTEAFF	TGTGCCACCAGGAAACCACAGGGAGGTACTGAAGCTTTCTTT
NA	TRBJ1-2	NA	TRBV6-8	CARIPRRGYGYTF	TGTGCCAGAATTCCGAGGAGGGGGTATGGCTACACCTTC
NA	TRBJ1-2	NA	TRBV18	CASSPAPGHRLYGYTF	TGTGCCAGCTCACCTGCCCCGGGACACAGACTCTATGGCTACACCTTC
TRBD1	TRBJ1-1	NA	TRBV5-1	CASSLVGGIGGNTEAFF	TGCGCCAGCAGCTTGGTAGGGGGCATAGGTGGGAACACTGAAGCTTTCTTT
TRBD2	TRBJ2-5	NA	TRBV5-1	CASSLGLAGDQQETQYF	TGCGCCAGCAGCCTGGGACTAGCGGGGGACCAACAAGAGACCCAGTACTTC
TRBD1	TRBJ1-6	NA	TRBV18	CASSQTGGSSEPLHF	TGTGCCAGCTCCCAAACAGGGGGCTCTAGTGAACCCCTCCACTTT
TRBD1	TRBJ1-2	NA	TRBV4-1	CASSQDRTGAAYGYTF	TGCGCCAGCAGCCAAGATAGGACAGGGGCGGCCTATGGCTACACCTTC
NA	TRBJ1-1	NA	TRBV9	CASSVGGENTEAFF	TGTGCCAGCAGCGTAGGCGGGGAGAACACTGAAGCTTTCTTT